This TCR beta chain was captured by sequencing in a study of post-analysis software for immune sequencing data. Study-level points and caveats: The study found significantly lower normalized Chao1 diversity in multiple sclerosis patients than in controls. Clustering by F measure revealed strong co-clustering among samples prepared together in one batch. Comparison of patients with controls showed four or five TRBV segments more frequent in patients, TRBV5-6, TRBV5-1 and TRBV20-1 among them.

Presence of unique molecular identifiers characterized the TCR beta cDNA libraries. The source material, about 0.9 to 11 million T cells, gave rise to 450,000 to 550,000 cDNA molecules. Each CDR3 protein gets one entry after TCRdb re-called the PCR reads with MiXCR. This table holds about 770,000 distinct CDR3 sequences, 35% to 55% found once. V was clipped by 3 bases and J by 7 bases, with 18 bases between them. The CDR3 runs 16 residues. Germline CDR1 LGHNA, CDR2 YNFKEQ. As for this clonotype: The target antigen is unknown.

The genes are TRBV4-2 and TRBJ1-4, with TRBD1 as a possible D gene (6 bases). Specimen: blood. This TCR was recovered from a girl aged 10 to 17 with multiple sclerosis. The DNA of the CDR3 is TGTGCCAGCAGCCAGCGTTCCAGGGGAGGAAGTGAAAAACTGTTTTTT. It translates to CASSQRSRGGSEKLFF.